The rows below give T cell receptor beta chains drawn from one sample of a study of cytomegalovirus exposure and HLA in healthy donors. The table came from immunoSEQ multiplex PCR; TCRdb's copy has only in-frame clones and leaves some out. In the table there are roughly 120,000 clones, 75% to 80% of which are singletons. The sequencing sample was made of PBMCs. All receptors come from a man aged 40-55 years in good health and CMV-seronegative. Each CDR3 is given with its conserved first and last residue. A D gene is named only where the DNA matches it firmly. Expanded clones get a size class; other rows say once, few or many, or leave the size out.

J	D	size	V	DNA	CDR3
TRBJ2-5	TRBD2	NA	TRBV7-7	TGTGCCAGCAGCTTAGGTCTAGCGGGGGGACAAGAGACCCAGTACTTC	CASSLGLAGGQETQYF
TRBJ1-1	NA	NA	TRBV10-3	TGTGCCATCAGTGAGTTACCGAGCCGGGGGGAGGTTGGGGTGAACACTGAAGCTTTCTTT	CAISELPSRGEVGVNTEAFF
TRBJ2-7	TRBD2	NA	TRBV9	TGTGCCAGCAGCACAAGACGCGGGGGAGCAGACTACGAGCAGTACTTC	CASSTRRGGADYEQYF
TRBJ2-7	NA	NA	TRBV6-5	TGTGCCAGCGGGGAGGACAGGAGGAACTACGAGCAGTACTTC	CASGEDRRNYEQYF
TRBJ2-5	NA	NA	TRBV19	TGTGCCAGTAGTAGCGGGTCACAAGAGACCCAGTACTTC	CASSSGSQETQYF
TRBJ1-5	NA	NA	TRBV5-4	TGTGCCAGCAGCTTAGGGGGAACAGATTATCAGCCCCAGCATTTT	CASSLGGTDYQPQHF
TRBJ1-4	TRBD1	NA	TRBV5-1	TGCGCCAGCAGCTTGCAGGGGGCAGGGACTAATGAAAAACTGTTTTTT	CASSLQGAGTNEKLFF
TRBJ2-5	TRBD2	NA	TRBV29-1	TGCAGCGTTGCTGGGGGAGGGGAGACCCAGTACTTC	CSVAGGGETQYF
TRBJ2-7	NA	NA	TRBV2	TGTGCCAGCAGTTACCGGGACACGCAAGCCTACGAGCAGTACTTC	CASSYRDTQAYEQYF
TRBJ1-2	NA	NA	TRBV19	TGTGCCAGTAGTTATTTGGACAGACCGAATTCCTATGGCTACACCTTC	CASSYLDRPNSYGYTF
TRBJ1-1	TRBD1	NA	TRBV5-1	TGCGCCAGCAGCCCGGACAGGGGGCGGCGGAACACTGAAGCTTTCTTT	CASSPDRGRRNTEAFF
TRBJ1-3	TRBD1	NA	TRBV6-5	TGTGCCACACAGGGGTATGGAAACACCATATATTTT	CATQGYGNTIYF
TRBJ1-6	NA	NA	TRBV14	TGTGCCAGCAGCCAAGGCAAGGGGGTGGGTAATTCACCCCTCCACTTT	CASSQGKGVGNSPLHF
TRBJ2-5	TRBD2	NA	TRBV18	TGTGCCAGCTCACCCCCCAACCGGGGGGTGGGGGAGACCCAGTACTTC	CASSPPNRGVGETQYF
TRBJ1-1	NA	NA	TRBV27	TGTGCCACCCGGGAAGCCCGGGTGTATGGGGAGCACACTGAAGCTTTCTTT	CATREARVYGEHTEAFF
TRBJ2-2	TRBD2	NA	TRBV7-2	TGTGCCAGCAGCTTCCGCGGGGGGGACACCGGGGAGCTGTTTTTT	CASSFRGGDTGELFF
TRBJ2-7	NA	once	TRBV19	TGTGCCAGTAGTATGGGAACAGGGAGCTACGAGCAGTACTTC	CASSMGTGSYEQYF
TRBJ2-1	TRBD1	few	TRBV7-9	TGTGCCAGCAGCCCGCCCTCAGGGGGCGCAGTTAATGAGCAGTTCTTC	CASSPPSGGAVNEQFF
TRBJ2-7	TRBD1	NA	TRBV19	TGTGCCAGCGCAGGGGGCACCTACGAGCAGTACTTC	CASAGGTYEQYF
TRBJ2-7	NA	NA	TRBV5-6	TGTGCCAGCAGCGCCGGGACAATAACCTACGAGCAGTACTTC	CASSAGTITYEQYF
TRBJ2-2	TRBD1	NA	TRBV7-9	TGTGCCAGTGCAGGGGGCCGGAACACCGGGGAGCTGTTTTTT	CASAGGRNTGELFF
TRBJ2-3	NA	NA	TRBV11-3	TGTGCCAGCAGCTTCCGAGACAGTTCAGATACGCAGTATTTT	CASSFRDSSDTQYF
TRBJ1-2	NA	NA	TRBV5-6	TGTGCCAGCAGCTCGGGGAGGGTTAATGGCTACACCTTC	CASSSGRVNGYTF
TRBJ1-2	NA	NA	TRBV18	TGTGCCAGCTCACCAAGGAGACCAGGGAAGTTGTTAGGCTACACCTTC	CASSPRRPGKLLGYTF
TRBJ2-3	NA	NA	TRBV27	TGTGCCAGCAGTTCCGTTGGGGCTTCCGGCACAGATACGCAGTATTTT	CASSSVGASGTDTQYF
TRBJ2-2	NA	NA	TRBV7-2	TGTGCCAGCAGACCACTGACGGGGTACGCCGGGGAGCTGTTTTTT	CASRPLTGYAGELFF
TRBJ1-4	NA	NA	TRBV7-2	TGTGCCAGCAGCCCAGGACAGCGTAGGGAAAAACTGTTTTTT	CASSPGQRREKLFF
TRBJ2-6	TRBD1	NA	TRBV15	TGTGCCACCAGCAGAATAGGTGGACAGGGGTTCTCTGGGGCCAACGTCCTGACTTTC	CATSRIGGQGFSGANVLTF
TRBJ2-7	TRBD1	NA	TRBV19	TGTGCCAGTCAAGGACAGGGACGAATGGGGCAGTACTTC	CASQGQGRMGQYF
TRBJ2-7	TRBD1	NA	TRBV2	TGTGCCAGCAGGACCCCGGACAGGGCTTACGAGCAGTACTTC	CASRTPDRAYEQYF
TRBJ2-3	NA	NA	TRBV5-1	TGCGCCAGCAGCTTGGAGGGGGGGGCAGATACGCAGTATTTT	CASSLEGGADTQYF
TRBJ1-5	NA	NA	TRBV28	TGTGCCAGCACTCCGTATTTACAGGGCCCCGGTCAGCCCCAGCATTTT	CASTPYLQGPGQPQHF
TRBJ2-3	TRBD2	NA	TRBV27	TGTGCCAGCAGTTGGGGGAGCGGGGGCACAGATACGCAGTATTTT	CASSWGSGGTDTQYF
TRBJ2-3	NA	NA	TRBV7-9	TGTGCCAGCAGCTCCCGAGGGGTTAAAGCGGCCCGGGGGACAGATACGCAGTATTTT	CASSSRGVKAARGTDTQYF
TRBJ2-2	TRBD2	NA	TRBV7-3	TGTGCCAGCAGCCGGATTAGCGGGGGGGACGGTACCGGGGAGCTGTTTTTT	CASSRISGGDGTGELFF
TRBJ2-5	NA	NA	TRBV20-1	TGCAGTGCTAGTCCGGGAGAGACCCAGTACTTC	CSASPGETQYF
TRBJ1-3	NA	NA	TRBV10-3	TGTGCCATCAGTGAGAGACGACAGGTCCCCTCTGGAAACACCATATATTTT	CAISERRQVPSGNTIYF
TRBJ1-6	TRBD1	NA	TRBV6-5	TGTGCCAGCACCGGACAGGGGGATTCACCCCTCCACTTT	CASTGQGDSPLHF
TRBJ1-3	NA	NA	TRBV2	TGTGCCAGCAAATTATCTGGAAACACCATATATTTT	CASKLSGNTIYF
TRBJ1-1	TRBD1	NA	TRBV5-4	TGTGCCAGCAGCTCCGCCCAGGGGGTCACTGAAGCTTTCTTT	CASSSAQGVTEAFF
TRBJ2-7	NA	NA	TRBV27	TGTGCCAGCAGTTACCCCCGGGACACCCCCTACGAGCAGTACTTC	CASSYPRDTPYEQYF
TRBJ1-1	TRBD1	NA	TRBV5-1	TGCGCCAGCAGCTCCGGGACAGGTACGGTAACTGAAGCTTTCTTT	CASSSGTGTVTEAFF
TRBJ1-2	NA	NA	TRBV19	TGTGCCAGCGACCAGGGGCAGGGCTATGGCTACACCTTC	CASDQGQGYGYTF
TRBJ2-2	NA	NA	TRBV18	TGTGCCAGCTGGTCGGTGGTCCGGGAGCTGTTTTTT	CASWSVVRELFF
TRBJ2-1	NA	NA	TRBV2	TGTGCCAGCAGCTTTTCTTTCCGGGACACTCACAATGAGCAGTTCTTC	CASSFSFRDTHNEQFF
TRBJ2-3	TRBD2	NA	TRBV6-4	TGTGCCAGCAGTGACTCGACTAGCGGACCAGATACGCAGTATTTT	CASSDSTSGPDTQYF
TRBJ1-4	NA	NA	TRBV27	TGTGCCAGCAGTCCCCGATTCGGTCAGGGAGGGGAAAAACTGTTTTTT	CASSPRFGQGGEKLFF
TRBJ2-1	NA	NA	TRBV11-2	TGTGCCAGCAGCTTAGCGCGGTATGGGGCGGGATGGGGCAATGAGCAGTTCTTC	CASSLARYGAGWGNEQFF
TRBJ1-4	TRBD1	NA	TRBV7-9	TGTGCCAGCAGCTTAGCGACAGGGGTTAGGGAAAAACTGTTTTTT	CASSLATGVREKLFF
TRBJ2-3	NA	NA	TRBV7-2	TGTGCCAGCAGCTTCACAGGGTCGTACTTTACAGATACGCAGTATTTT	CASSFTGSYFTDTQYF